The clone carrying this T cell receptor beta chain turned up a few times. What it binds is not known. This sample was included in a study of cytomegalovirus exposure and HLA in healthy donors. Study findings and constraints: What was likely a sequencing artifact was a cluster of highly shared sequence variants. In vitro checks showed that a few CMV-associated chains really do target CMV antigens. In a later analysis, 16,951 TCR beta sequences were associated with HLA alleles at 0.05 false discovery rate.

Unmatched junction bases numbered 8, after V lost 6 bases and J lost 6 bases. Germline V gene data show CDR1 as ENHRY and CDR2 as SYGVKD. The CDR3 contains 16 residues. Vbeta (60) and Jbeta (13) primers were used in the PCR. Using immunoSEQ multiplex PCR, the repertoire was profiled, and TCRdb retains in-frame clones only, with some absent. In the table there are 120,000 or so clones, around four fifths of which are singletons. The chain is built from TRBV10-3 and TRBJ2-3; the match to TRBD2 covers 14 bases. What was sequenced was PBMCs. The TCR sequence derives from a man aged 18-30 years in good health and CMV-seropositive. The CDR3 coding sequence is TGTGCCATCAGCACCACCGGGACTAGCGGGGGTGATACGCAGTATTTT. It codes for CAISTTGTSGGDTQYF.